This is a list of T cell receptor beta chains from one sample in a study of cytomegalovirus exposure and HLA in healthy donors. The assay was immunoSEQ multiplex PCR, and TCRdb's table has in-frame clones only and misses some. The data contain some 110,000 clones, approximately 81% of them singletons. The sample consisted of PBMCs. The receptor source for this set is a man aged 30 to 45 in good health and CMV-seronegative. CDR3s include the opening cysteine and the closing phenylalanine or tryptophan. Fields, in order: D gene, clone size, J gene, V gene, CDR3 DNA, CDR3 protein. The D gene is left open where the match is weak. The size entry is marked missing in some rows and otherwise reads once, few, many or a size class.

. . TRBJ2-4 TRBV5-1 TGCGCCAGCAGCTTGGATGGGGGCGCGGTAAACATTCAGTACTTC CASSLDGGAVNIQYF
. . TRBJ2-7 TRBV6-1 TGTGCCAGCAGTAGCCGGGACAACTACGAGCAGTACTTC CASSSRDNYEQYF
. few TRBJ1-2 TRBV20-1 TGCAGTGCCAAAAACATGTATGGCTACACCTTC CSAKNMYGYTF
. . TRBJ1-3 TRBV6-6 TGTGCCAGCGGCCAAACGGGGGTCTCTGGAAACACCATATATTTT CASGQTGVSGNTIYF
. once TRBJ1-4 TRBV28 TGTGCCATAAAAATCGGGGGACCTAATGAAAAACTGTTTTTT CAIKIGGPNEKLFF
. . TRBJ2-5 TRBV10-3 TGTGCCATCAGTGAGCGCGGTAACCAAGAGACCCAGTACTTC CAISERGNQETQYF
. . TRBJ1-4 TRBV4-3 TGCGCCAGCAGCCAAGATACAGGGTTACCTAATGAAAAACTGTTTTTT CASSQDTGLPNEKLFF
TRBD1 . TRBJ2-7 TRBV6-1 TGTGCCAGCAAGGGGACAGCTAGGGGAAGAGCGTACTTC CASKGTARGRAYF
. . TRBJ2-4 TRBV7-8 TGTGCCAGCAGCTTTAGCGGAGTAGCCAAAAACATTCAGTACTTC CASSFSGVAKNIQYF
. few TRBJ1-5 TRBV28 TGTGCCAGCAGTCCTAAAACCGGGGGGTTGGGAGGTTATGGCAATCAGCCCCAGCATTTT CASSPKTGGLGGYGNQPQHF
TRBD1 . TRBJ1-5 TRBV6-4 TGTGCCAGCGGACAGGGATTTAATCAGCCCCAGCATTTT CASGQGFNQPQHF
. . TRBJ1-1 TRBV5-3 TGTGCCAGAAACAGCCCCATGATGAACACTGAAGCTTTCTTT CARNSPMMNTEAFF
TRBD1 . TRBJ2-1 TRBV6-1 TGTGCCAGCACCGGGACAGTCTCCTACAATGAGCAGTTCTTC CASTGTVSYNEQFF